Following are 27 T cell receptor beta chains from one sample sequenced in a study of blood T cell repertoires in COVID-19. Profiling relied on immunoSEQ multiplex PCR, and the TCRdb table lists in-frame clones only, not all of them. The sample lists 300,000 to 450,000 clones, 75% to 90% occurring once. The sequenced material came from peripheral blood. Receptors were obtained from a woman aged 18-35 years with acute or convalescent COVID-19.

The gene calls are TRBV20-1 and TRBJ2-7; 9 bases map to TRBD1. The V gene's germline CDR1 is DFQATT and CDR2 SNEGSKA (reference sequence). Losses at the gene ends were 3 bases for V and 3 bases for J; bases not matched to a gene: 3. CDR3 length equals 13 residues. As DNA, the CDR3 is TGCAGTGCTAGTCCGGGACAGGGCTACGAGCAGTACTTC. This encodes CSASPGQGYEQYF.

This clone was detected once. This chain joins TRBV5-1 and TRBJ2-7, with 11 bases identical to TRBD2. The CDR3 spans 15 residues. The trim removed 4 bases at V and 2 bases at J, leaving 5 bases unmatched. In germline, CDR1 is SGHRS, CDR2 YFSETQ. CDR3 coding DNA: TGCGCCAGCAGCCCCACACTAGCGGGGGCCTACGAGCAGTACTTC. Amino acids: CASSPTLAGAYEQYF.

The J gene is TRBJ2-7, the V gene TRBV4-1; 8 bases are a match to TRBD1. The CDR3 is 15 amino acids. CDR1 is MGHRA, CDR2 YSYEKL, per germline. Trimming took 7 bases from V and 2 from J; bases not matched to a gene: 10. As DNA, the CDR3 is TGCGCCAGCACACTATCCGGGACAGGTCCCTACGAGCAGTACTTC. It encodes CASTLSGTGPYEQYF.

The CDR3 DNA is TGTGCCAGCAGCTTAGTTTTACCGGGAGGGGCCGGGGAGCTGTTTTTT. Protein product: CASSLVLPGGAGELFF. The chain is built from TRBV7-8 and TRBJ2-2, with 8 bases matching TRBD2. This CDR3 is built from 16 residues. Per germline, CDR1 SGHVS and CDR2 FQNEAQ. V shed 1 base and J 6 bases; nucleotides not matched to a gene: 7. Full variable domain (missing parts from reference TRBV7-8 and TRBJ2-2): GAGVSQSPRYKVAKRGQDVALRCDPISGHVSLFWYQQALGQGPEFLTYFQNEAQLDKSGLPSDRFFAERPEGSVSTLKIQRTQQEDSAVYLCASSLVLPGGAGELFFGEGSRLTVL.

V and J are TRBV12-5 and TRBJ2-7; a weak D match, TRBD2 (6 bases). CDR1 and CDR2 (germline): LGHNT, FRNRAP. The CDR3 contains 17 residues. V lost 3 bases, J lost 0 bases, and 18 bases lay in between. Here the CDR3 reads CASGFILLPGVSYEQYF. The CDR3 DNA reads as TGTGCTAGTGGTTTCATTCTTCTCCCGGGAGTCTCCTACGAGCAGTACTTC.

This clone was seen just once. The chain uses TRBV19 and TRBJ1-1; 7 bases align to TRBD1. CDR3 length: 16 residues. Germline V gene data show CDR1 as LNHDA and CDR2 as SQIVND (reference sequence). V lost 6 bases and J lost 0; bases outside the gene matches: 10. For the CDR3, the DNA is TGTGCCAGTAGCACAACATTGCAGGGGGTGAACACTGAAGCTTTCTTT. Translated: CASSTTLQGVNTEAFF.

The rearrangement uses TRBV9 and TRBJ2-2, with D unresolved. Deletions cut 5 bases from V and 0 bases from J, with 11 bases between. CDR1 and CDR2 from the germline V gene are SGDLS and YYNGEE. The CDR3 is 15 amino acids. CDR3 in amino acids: CASRVDNANTGELFF. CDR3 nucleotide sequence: TGTGCCAGCAGGGTCGACAACGCGAACACCGGGGAGCTGTTTTTT.

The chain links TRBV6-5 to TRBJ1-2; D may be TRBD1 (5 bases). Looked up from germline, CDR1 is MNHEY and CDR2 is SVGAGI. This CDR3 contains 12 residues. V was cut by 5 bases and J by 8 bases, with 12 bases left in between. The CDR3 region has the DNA TGTGCCAGCAGTAGCGCAGGGCGCGGCTACACCTTC. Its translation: CASSSAGRGYTF.

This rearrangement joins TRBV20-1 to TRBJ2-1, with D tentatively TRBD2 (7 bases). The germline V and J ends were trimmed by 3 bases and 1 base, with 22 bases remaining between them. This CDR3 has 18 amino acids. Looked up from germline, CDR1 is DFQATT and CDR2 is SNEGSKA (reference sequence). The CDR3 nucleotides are TGCAGTGCTAGTTGGCGGGGGCACTCCTGGGGGTCCTACAATGAGCAGTTCTTC. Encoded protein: CSASWRGHSWGSYNEQFF.

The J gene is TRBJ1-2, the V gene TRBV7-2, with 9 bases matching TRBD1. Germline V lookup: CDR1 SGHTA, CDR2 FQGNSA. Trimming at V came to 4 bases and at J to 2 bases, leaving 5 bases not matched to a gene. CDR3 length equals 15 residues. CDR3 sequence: CASSSEQGANYGYTF. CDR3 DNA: TGTGCCAGCAGCTCCGAACAGGGGGCGAACTATGGCTACACCTTC.

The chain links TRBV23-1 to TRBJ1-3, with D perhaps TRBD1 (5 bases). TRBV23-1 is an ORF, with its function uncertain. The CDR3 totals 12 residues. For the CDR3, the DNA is TGCGCTCACAGGAGCTCTGGAAACACCATATATTTT. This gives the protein CAHRSSGNTIYF.

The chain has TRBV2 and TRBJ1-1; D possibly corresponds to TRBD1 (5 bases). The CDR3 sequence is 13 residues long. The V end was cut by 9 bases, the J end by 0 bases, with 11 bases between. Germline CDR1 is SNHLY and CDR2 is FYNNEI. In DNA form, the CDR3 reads TGTGCCAGGTGGCAGGGAATGAACACTGAAGCTTTCTTT. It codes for CARWQGMNTEAFF.

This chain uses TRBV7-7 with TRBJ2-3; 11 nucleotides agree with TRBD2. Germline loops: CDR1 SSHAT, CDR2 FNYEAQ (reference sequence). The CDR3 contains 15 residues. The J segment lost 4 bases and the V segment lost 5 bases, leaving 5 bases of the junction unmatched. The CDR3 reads CASSRLAGQADTQYF. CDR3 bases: TGTGCCAGCAGCCGACTAGCGGGACAAGCAGATACGCAGTATTTT.

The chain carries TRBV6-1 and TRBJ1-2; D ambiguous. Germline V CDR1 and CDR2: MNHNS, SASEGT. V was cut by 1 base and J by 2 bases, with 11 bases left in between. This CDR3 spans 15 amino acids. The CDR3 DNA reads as TGTGCCAGCAGTGAAGGACACCCTAAAAACTATGGCTACACCTTC. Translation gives CASSEGHPKNYGYTF.

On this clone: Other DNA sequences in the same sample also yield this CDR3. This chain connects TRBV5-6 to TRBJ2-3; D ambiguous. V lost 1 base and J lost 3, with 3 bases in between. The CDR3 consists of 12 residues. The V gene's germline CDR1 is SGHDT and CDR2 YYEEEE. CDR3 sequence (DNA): TGTGCCAGCAGCTTGCAAACAGATACGCAGTATTTT. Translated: CASSLQTDTQYF.

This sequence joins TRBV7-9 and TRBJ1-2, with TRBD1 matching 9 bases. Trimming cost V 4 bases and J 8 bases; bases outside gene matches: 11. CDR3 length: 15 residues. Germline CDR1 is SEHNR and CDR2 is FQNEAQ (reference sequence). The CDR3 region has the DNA TGTGCCAGCAGCTCCCTTAACAGGGGGCGTGAGGGCTACACCTTC. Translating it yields CASSSLNRGREGYTF.

The CDR3, as DNA: TGTGCCAGCAGAACAGGGAATAGCAATCAGCCCCAGCATTTT. Protein sequence: CASRTGNSNQPQHF. The V and J genes are TRBV6-5 and TRBJ1-5, with D tentatively TRBD1 (6 bases). The CDR3 runs to 14 residues. CDR1 is MNHEY, CDR2 SVGAGI, per germline. Trimming stripped 6 bases from V and 0 bases from J, with 9 bases between.

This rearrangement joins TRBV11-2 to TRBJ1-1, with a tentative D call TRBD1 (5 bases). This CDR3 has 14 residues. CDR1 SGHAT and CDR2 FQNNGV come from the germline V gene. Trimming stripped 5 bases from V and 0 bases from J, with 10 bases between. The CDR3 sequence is CASSQGHMNTEAFF. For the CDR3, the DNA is TGTGCCAGCAGCCAGGGTCACATGAACACTGAAGCTTTCTTT.

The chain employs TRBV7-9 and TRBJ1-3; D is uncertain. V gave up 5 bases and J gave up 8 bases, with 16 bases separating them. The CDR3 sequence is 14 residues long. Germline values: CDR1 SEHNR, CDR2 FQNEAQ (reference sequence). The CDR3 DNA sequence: TGTGCCAGCAGCCGGGCGAGCCACGGGGACACCATATATTTT. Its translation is CASSRASHGDTIYF.

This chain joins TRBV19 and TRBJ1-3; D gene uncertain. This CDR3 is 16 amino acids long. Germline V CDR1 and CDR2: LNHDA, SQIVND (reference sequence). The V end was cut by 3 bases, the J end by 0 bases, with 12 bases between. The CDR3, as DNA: TGTGCCAGTAGTATGATGGAGTTCCGCTCTGGAAACACCATATATTTT. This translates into CASSMMEFRSGNTIYF.

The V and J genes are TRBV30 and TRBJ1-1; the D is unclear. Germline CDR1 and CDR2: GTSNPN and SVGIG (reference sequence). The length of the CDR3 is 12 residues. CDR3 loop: CAIDTGNTEAFF. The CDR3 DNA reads TGTGCGATTGACACCGGGAACACTGAAGCTTTCTTT.

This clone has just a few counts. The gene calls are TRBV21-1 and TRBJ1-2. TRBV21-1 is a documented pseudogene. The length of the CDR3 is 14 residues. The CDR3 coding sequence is TGTGCCAGCAGCAAAATTCCCGGGGATTATGGCTACACCTTC. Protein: CASSKIPGDYGYTF.

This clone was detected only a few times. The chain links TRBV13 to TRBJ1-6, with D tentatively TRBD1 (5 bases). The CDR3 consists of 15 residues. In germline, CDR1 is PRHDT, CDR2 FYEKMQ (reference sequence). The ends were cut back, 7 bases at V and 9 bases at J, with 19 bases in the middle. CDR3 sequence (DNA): TGTGCCAGCACCTTGGGCGGGGCTTGGACTTCACCCCTCCACTTT. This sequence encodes CASTLGGAWTSPLHF.

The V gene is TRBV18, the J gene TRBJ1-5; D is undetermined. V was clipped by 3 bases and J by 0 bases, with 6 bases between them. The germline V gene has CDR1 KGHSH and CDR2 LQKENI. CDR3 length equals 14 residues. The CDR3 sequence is CASSPAYSNQPQHF. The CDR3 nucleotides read TGTGCCAGCTCACCTGCCTATAGCAATCAGCCCCAGCATTTT.

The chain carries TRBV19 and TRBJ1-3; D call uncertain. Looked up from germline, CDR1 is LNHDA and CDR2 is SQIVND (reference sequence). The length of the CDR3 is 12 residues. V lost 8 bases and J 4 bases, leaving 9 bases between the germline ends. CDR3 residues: CASGTAGNTIYF. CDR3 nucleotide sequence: TGTGCCAGTGGTACCGCGGGAAACACCATATATTTT.

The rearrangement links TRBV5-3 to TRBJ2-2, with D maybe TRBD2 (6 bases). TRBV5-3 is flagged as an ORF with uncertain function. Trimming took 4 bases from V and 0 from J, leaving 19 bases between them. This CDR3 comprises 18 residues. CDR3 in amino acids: CARSPPLTGLSNTGELFF. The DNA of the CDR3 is TGTGCCAGAAGCCCCCCTCTTACCGGACTATCGAACACCGGGGAGCTGTTTTTT.

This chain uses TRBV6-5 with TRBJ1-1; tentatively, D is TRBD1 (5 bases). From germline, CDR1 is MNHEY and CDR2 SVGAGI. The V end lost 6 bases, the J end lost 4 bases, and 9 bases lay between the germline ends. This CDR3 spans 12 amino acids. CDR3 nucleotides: TGTGCCAGCAGCCGGGGGGTCACTGAAGCTTTCTTT. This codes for CASSRGVTEAFF.